These T cell receptor beta chains were read from a single sample in a study of cytomegalovirus exposure and HLA in healthy donors. Using immunoSEQ multiplex PCR, the repertoire was profiled, and TCRdb retains in-frame clones only, with some absent. This sample yields over 150,000 clones, of which approximately 80% are seen a single time; 4.8% belongs to the top ten. Material for sequencing was PBMCs. Receptor source: a man aged 18 to 29 in good health and CMV-seronegative. CDR3s include the opening cysteine and the closing phenylalanine or tryptophan. The D gene is left open where the match is weak. A clone size is listed for some rows: how often the clone was seen (once, few, many), or a class if it is expanded.

v_call	d_call	j_call	clone_size	cdr3_nt	cdr3_aa
TRBV19	-	TRBJ2-3	-	TGTGCCAGTAGTATCTCCTGGGCAGGGGTTACAGATACGCAGTATTTT	CASSISWAGVTDTQYF
TRBV19	TRBD2	TRBJ2-1	-	TGTGCCAGTACCTCGACTAGCGGGTCCCCTAGGGTATACAATGAGCAGTTCTTC	CASTSTSGSPRVYNEQFF
TRBV7-9	-	TRBJ1-2	-	TGTGCCAGCAGCCCCCCAGGCAGCTATGGCTACACCTTC	CASSPPGSYGYTF
TRBV5-1	-	TRBJ2-7	-	TGCGCCAGCAGCCCAGGGTTATTGGGAAACGAGCAGTACTTC	CASSPGLLGNEQYF
TRBV5-1	TRBD1	TRBJ2-7	-	TGCGCCAGCAGCTGGGACAGGGGTGACGAGCAGTACTTC	CASSWDRGDEQYF
TRBV29-1	-	TRBJ2-7	-	TGCAGCGTTGAGCGGGGACAGTCCGAGCAGTACTTC	CSVERGQSEQYF
TRBV27	-	TRBJ1-1	-	TGTGCCAGCAGTCGGCGACAGATGAACACTGAAGCTTTCTTT	CASSRRQMNTEAFF
TRBV6-6	-	TRBJ2-4	-	TGTGCCAGCAGTCACGGACAATCCAAAAACATTCAGTACTTC	CASSHGQSKNIQYF
TRBV4-1	TRBD2	TRBJ2-7	-	TGCGCCAGCAGCCAAGATTGGGGGGGGAGTTTGACCTACGAGCAGTACTTC	CASSQDWGGSLTYEQYF
TRBV20-1	TRBD2	TRBJ2-3	-	TGCAGGGGGACTAATGAAGATACGCAGTATTTT	CRGTNEDTQYF
TRBV27	-	TRBJ1-3	-	TGTGCCAGCAGTTTACGAGGTCCGGCCTCTGGAAACACCATATATTTT	CASSLRGPASGNTIYF
TRBV5-4	-	TRBJ1-2	once	TGTGCCAGCAGCTTGGGAAAAAGAAGGGAGACCCACTATGGCTACACCTTC	CASSLGKRRETHYGYTF
TRBV6-6	-	TRBJ1-5	-	TGTGCCAGCAGTCCCACAGGGAATCAGCCCCAGCATTTT	CASSPTGNQPQHF
TRBV7-3	-	TRBJ1-1	-	TGTGCCAGCAGCTTAGGATTCGGGGAGAACACTGAAGCTTTCTTT	CASSLGFGENTEAFF
TRBV7-8	-	TRBJ2-1	-	TGTGCCAGCAGCAAATCCCGGTTCTCCGCGGATGAGCAGTTCTTC	CASSKSRFSADEQFF
TRBV7-7	TRBD2	TRBJ2-1	-	TGTGCTAGCAGCCCAGGCGTCGCGGGGGCCTACAATGAGCAGTTCTTC	CASSPGVAGAYNEQFF
TRBV6-5	-	TRBJ1-1	-	TGTGCCAGCAGGCCAACCACGGGGTCTGAAGCTTTCTTT	CASRPTTGSEAFF